This TCR beta chain is from a study of esophageal squamous cell carcinoma tumors (dated by TCRdb to the early 2020s). With respect to the entire study: Using principal component analysis combined with K-means clustering of immunohistochemical values for T-cell and checkpoint markers, the researchers divided patients into immuno relation high and low groups. The nine to eleven cases yielded some 1.7 million total TCRalpha reads and some 1,200,000 total TCRbeta reads, of which roughly 29,000 and 37,000, respectively, were unique. The study aimed to assess TCR repertoire diversity and shared TCR repertoires of T cells within the tumor environment of esophageal squamous cell carcinoma. The wider cohort included 50 or so esophageal squamous cell carcinoma patients in Japan who were treated with surgery, of whom around 21 were high and about 32 were low immuno relation cases. TCR sequencing was performed on ten or so patients, consisting of five randomly selected high immuno relation cases and five background-matched low immuno relation cases. Overall results and qualifications from the work: A single dominant TCRalpha VJ recombination with apparently reduced TCRalpha diversity was observed in three of the 10 cases. Shared V|J recombination candidates may have been selected by chance because variation in the TCRalphabeta repertoire was large. TCRalpha and TCRbeta chains were sequenced separately, so chain pairing and recognized antigens remained unknown. Only a few cases were included in the TCR repertoire analysis, and no investigation at the CDR3 clonotype level was performed. The high immuno relation group had higher significant repertoire counts, although the two groups did not differ in total TCR repertoire counts.

Anyone who had received neoadjuvant chemotherapy or who was missing clinical information was not enrolled. The TCR-sequenced cases shown were male, and subtotal esophagectomy with 2- or 3-field lymphadenectomy was performed in the TCR-sequenced cases shown. RNA was isolated from bulk tumor tissue sections using a Qiagen AllPrep kit, and no T-cell sorting was performed. Until RNA extraction, small sections of surgically resected tumor tissue were kept in RNAlater reagent at -80 degrees C. Libraries were built with 5' RACE. A PCR using KAPA HiFi with TCRalpha or TCRbeta constant-region primers and a P20EA primer was followed by a nested second PCR with CA2 or CB2. Amplification of TCR genes was performed by unbiased adaptor ligation RT-PCR, in which reverse transcription was carried out with Superscript III and a polyT18-containing BSL-18E primer. After second-strand synthesis and blunting, the P10EA/P20EA adaptor was ligated to the cDNA 5' end, followed by NotI digestion. Both the first and second PCRs consisted of roughly 20 cycles of 98 degrees C for 20 s, 65 degrees C for 30 s and 72 degrees C for 1 min. The Nextera XT Index kit v2 Set A was used to index the amplicons, which were pooled in equimolar amounts and quantified with a Qubit 2.0 Fluorometer. Sequencing was carried out on the Illumina MiSeq platform with 2x300 bp paired-end reads. The original methods were these. Using Repertoire Genesis software ver.1.0, reads were assigned to V and J genes based on the highest identity to IMGT reference sequences. CDR3 was defined as the region from Cys104 to Phe118 plus Gly119 and was translated, and unique sequence reads were defined as those with distinct V, J and CDR3 amino acids. A shared V|J combination was chosen only when it reached significance in both a Fisher's exact test in edgeR and a Mann Whitney U test. After singletons were removed and 500 repertoire combinations were bootstrapped, the repertoire dissimilarity index was calculated with the R rdi package. TCRdb trimmed public reads at Q25 via fastp, called clones via MiXCR and kept in-frame beta chains. Identical CDR3 protein sequences are pooled into one entry, listed with their most common genes and DNA. What appears here as the V and J calls and clone size reflects TCRdb's work, not the paper's. Counted in this sample were 1,000 to 1,500 distinct CDR3 sequences; about 13% of them appeared once. Over 25% of the sample goes to the ten largest clones.

Concerning this clonotype: Its antigen is not yet known. Per-base quality was not reported, and no clone a single base away is much larger than it.

Sequences were obtained from tumor tissue. The source of this sequence is a man aged 45-85 years with esophageal squamous cell carcinoma.

The nucleotides are TGTGCCACCAGCAGGACTAGCGGGAGCGAGCAGTACTTC. This translates into CATSRTSGSEQYF. This sequence uses TRBV15 and TRBJ2-7; 12 bases in the middle match TRBD2. Looking up the germline V gene (reference sequence) yields CDR1 LNHNV and CDR2 YYDKDF. Trimming removed 3 bases from V and 6 bases from J; the gene matches leave 0 bases unexplained. The CDR3 runs 13 amino acids, cysteine and phenylalanine included. The CDR3 DNA has 39 bases and is translated from base 1.